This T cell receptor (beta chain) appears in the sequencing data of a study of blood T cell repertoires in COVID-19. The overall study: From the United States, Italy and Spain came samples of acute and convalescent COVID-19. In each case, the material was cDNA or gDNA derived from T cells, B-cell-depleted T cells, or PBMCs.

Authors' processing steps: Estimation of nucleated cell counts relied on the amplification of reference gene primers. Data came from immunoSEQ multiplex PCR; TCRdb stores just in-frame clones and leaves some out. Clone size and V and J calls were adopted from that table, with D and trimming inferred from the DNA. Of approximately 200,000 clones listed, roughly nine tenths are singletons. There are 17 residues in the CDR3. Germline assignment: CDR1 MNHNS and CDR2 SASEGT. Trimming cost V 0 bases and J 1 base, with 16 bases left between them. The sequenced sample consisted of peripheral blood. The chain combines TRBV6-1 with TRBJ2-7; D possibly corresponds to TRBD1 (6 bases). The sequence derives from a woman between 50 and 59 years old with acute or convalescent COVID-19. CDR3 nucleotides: TGTGCCAGCAGTGAAGCGACAGGTGGATATTTGTCCTACGAGCAGTACTTC. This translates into CASSEATGGYLSYEQYF.